The clone carrying this T cell receptor (beta chain) has only one observation. Unmatched junction bases numbered 4, after V lost 0 bases and J lost 5 bases. CDR1 and CDR2 from the germline V gene are SGHDT and YYEEEE. CDR3 size: 15 residues. This sample was taken from a study of blood T cell repertoires in COVID-19. Study information: Specimens from acute and convalescent COVID-19 originated in the United States, Italy and Spain.

Original data processing: Reference gene primer amplification yielded estimated nucleated cell counts. The assay was immunoSEQ multiplex PCR, and TCRdb's table has in-frame clones only and misses some. V, J and clone size are those of that table, while D and trimming were read from the DNA. The sample comprises roughly 200,000 clones, around 76% of which are singletons, and approximately 8.1% rests with the top ten. Sequencing was carried out using peripheral blood. This TCR derives from a woman aged 55-70 years with COVID-19, enrolled during active disease. The chain is built from TRBV5-6 and TRBJ2-3; 9 nucleotides align to TRBD1. CDR3 coding DNA: TGTGCCAGCAGCTTGGGGGGACAGGGAGGAGATACGCAGTATTTT. Translation gives CASSLGGQGGDTQYF. Variable domain in full (rest from reference TRBV5-6 and TRBJ2-3): DAGVTQSPTHLIKTRGQQVTLRCSPKSGHDTVSWYQQALGQGPQFIFQYYEEEERQRGNFPDRFSGHQFPNYSSELNVNALLLGDSALYLCASSLGGQGGDTQYFGPGTRLTVL.